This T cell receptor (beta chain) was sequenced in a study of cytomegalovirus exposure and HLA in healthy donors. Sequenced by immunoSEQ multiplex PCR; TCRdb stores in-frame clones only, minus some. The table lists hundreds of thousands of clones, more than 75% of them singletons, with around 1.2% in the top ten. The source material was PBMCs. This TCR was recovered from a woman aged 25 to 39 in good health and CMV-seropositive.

This chain's CDR3 is CASSISGPGQSYNEQFF. For the CDR3, the DNA is TGTGCCAGTAGTATATCCGGCCCGGGACAGAGCTACAATGAGCAGTTCTTC. The V and J genes are TRBV19 and TRBJ2-1; 7 bases are shared with TRBD1. This CDR3 has 17 residues. Per the germline V gene, CDR1 is LNHDA and CDR2 is SQIVND (reference sequence). The J segment lost 3 bases and the V segment lost 2 bases, leaving 10 bases of the junction unmatched.